The 8 T cell receptor beta chains in this list originate from one sample, sequenced in a study of T-cell memory formation after mild COVID-19. TCRdb used MiXCR to reprocess the 5' RACE reads, holding one entry per CDR3 protein. Of under 250,000 distinct CDR3 sequences in the sample, more than 25% were seen once. Sequences were obtained from PBMCs or a T cell subset sorted from them (not recorded which). The receptors were gathered from an adult woman who had mild COVID-19 (a few samples of this study predate the infection). Cell type and time point are not known.

The chain is built from TRBV29-1 and TRBJ1-2; D might be TRBD1 (6 bases). The germline V gene encodes CDR1 SQVTM and CDR2 ANQGSEA. V was cut by 4 bases and J by 5 bases, with 20 bases left in between. The CDR3 is made up of 15 amino acids. Here the CDR3 reads CSVGITGRRNYGYTF. CDR3 bases: TGCAGCGTTGGGATCACAGGGCGGCGCAATTATGGCTACACCTTC. The full variable domain, in which reference TRBV29-1 and TRBJ1-2 provide the parts outside the CDR3, is SAVISQKPSRDICQRGTSLTIQCQVDSQVTMMFWYRQQPGQSLTLIATANQGSEATYESGFVIDKFPISRPNLTFSTLTVSNMSPEDSSIYLCSVGITGRRNYGYTFGSGTRLTVV.

This chain joins TRBV7-9 and TRBJ2-1; 10 bases are shared with TRBD1. The CDR3 length is 15 residues. V lost 6 bases to trimming and J lost 2 bases; unmatched junction nucleotides: 4. Germline V gene sequence: CDR1 SEHNR, CDR2 FQNEAQ (reference sequence). The chain's CDR3 is CASRLDRGTYNEQFF. DNA of the CDR3: TGTGCCAGCAGATTGGACAGGGGGACCTACAATGAGCAGTTCTTC.

This clonotype was recorded a few times. The J gene is TRBJ2-1, the V gene TRBV5-6; 8 bases match TRBD2. There are 15 residues in the CDR3. The trim removed 2 bases at V and 3 bases at J, leaving 4 bases unmatched. The germline gives CDR1 SGHDT, CDR2 YYEEEE. The CDR3 is CASSFGTSVYNEQFF. The CDR3, as DNA: TGTGCCAGCAGCTTCGGGACTAGTGTCTACAATGAGCAGTTCTTC.

A word on this clonotype: It is likely a read error, because the conserved phenylalanine at the end of the CDR3 is missing. V usage is TRBV5-1 and J usage is TRBJ2-1; D is unresolved. This CDR3 contains 17 residues. V was clipped by 0 bases and J by 4 bases, with 17 bases between them. Germline CDR1 is SGHRS and CDR2 is YFSETQ. CDR3: CASSLGFGYASYNEQFS. CDR3 nucleotide sequence: TGCGCCAGCAGCTTGGGGTTTGGCTATGCCTCTTACAATGAGCAGTTCTCC.

This chain links TRBV2 with TRBJ2-7; TRBD1 agrees at 7 bases. CDR1 and CDR2 from the germline V gene are SNHLY and FYNNEI. The ends lost 6 bases at V and 6 bases at J; junction bases unmatched: 8. The length of the CDR3 is 13 residues. The CDR3 loop reads CASRGTGVLEQYF. CDR3 coding DNA: TGTGCCAGCAGAGGAACAGGGGTCCTCGAGCAGTACTTC.

This clonotype occurred a few times. The chain is built from TRBV28 and TRBJ1-1; D not resolved. Germline assignment: CDR1 MDHEN and CDR2 SYDVKM. The V gene lost 2 bases and the J gene lost 3 bases, with 16 bases spanning the gap. The length of the CDR3 is 16 residues. This CDR3 reads CASSLGVGLLHTEAFF. CDR3 in DNA: TGTGCCAGCAGTTTAGGAGTCGGACTCCTACACACTGAAGCTTTCTTT.

The chain carries TRBV2 and TRBJ2-3; D might be TRBD1 (6 bases). Germline V lookup: CDR1 SNHLY, CDR2 FYNNEI. V lost 2 bases and J 2 bases, leaving 11 bases between the germline ends. This CDR3 has 15 residues. The CDR3, as DNA: TGTGCCAGCAGTGAATCGTACAGGGCCACAGATACGCAGTATTTT. Translation gives CASSESYRATDTQYF.

This chain connects TRBV7-3 to TRBJ2-1; 12 bases are shared with TRBD2. V shed 1 base, J shed 8 bases, and the junction held 6 bases outside the gene matches. CDR3 length: 16 residues. The germline CDR1 and CDR2 sequences are SGHTA and FQGTGA. The CDR3 nucleotides read TGTGCCAGCAGCTTAATCCGACTAGCGGGAGTCGATGAGCAGTTCTTC. Protein: CASSLIRLAGVDEQFF. Full variable domain (missing parts from reference TRBV7-3 and TRBJ2-1): GAGVSQTPSNKVTEKGKYVELRCDPISGHTALYWYRQSLGQGPEFLIYFQGTGAADDSGLPNDRFFAVRPEGSVSTLKIQRTERGDSAVYLCASSLIRLAGVDEQFFGPGTRLTVL.